The clone carrying this TCR beta chain turned up a few times. Its target is unknown. CDR3 length: 17 amino acids. V lost 6 bases, J lost 3 bases, and 12 bases stayed unmatched. Germline V gene data show CDR1 as SGHTA and CDR2 as FQGNSA. The data were taken from a study of identical twins. Study-wide results and limits: Abundant beta clonotypes from cord blood had fewer insertions, unlike memory repertoires, which showed none. Model-predicted out-of-frame TCR alpha sharing fell below observed values in monozygotic twins.

TCRdb fed the 5' RACE reads into MiXCR, producing one record per CDR3 protein. The sample lists a few hundred thousand distinct CDR3 sequences, about a fifth occurring once. This sequence joins TRBV7-2 and TRBJ2-7; TRBD2 matches 12 bases. Sequenced input: naive T cells sorted from blood. This clonotype was obtained from a man aged 50 to 59 in good health. Here the CDR3 DNA reads TGTGCCAGCAGTCCACCCCTAGCGGGAGGGGTCCGCTACGAGCAGTACTTC. Its translation: CASSPPLAGGVRYEQYF. The whole variable domain, filled in from reference TRBV7-2 and TRBJ2-7, reads GAGVSQSPSNKVTEKGKDVELRCDPISGHTALYWYRQSLGQGLEFLIYFQGNSAPDKSGLPSDRFSAERTGGSVSTLTIQRTQQEDSAVYLCASSPPLAGGVRYEQYFGPGTRLTVT.